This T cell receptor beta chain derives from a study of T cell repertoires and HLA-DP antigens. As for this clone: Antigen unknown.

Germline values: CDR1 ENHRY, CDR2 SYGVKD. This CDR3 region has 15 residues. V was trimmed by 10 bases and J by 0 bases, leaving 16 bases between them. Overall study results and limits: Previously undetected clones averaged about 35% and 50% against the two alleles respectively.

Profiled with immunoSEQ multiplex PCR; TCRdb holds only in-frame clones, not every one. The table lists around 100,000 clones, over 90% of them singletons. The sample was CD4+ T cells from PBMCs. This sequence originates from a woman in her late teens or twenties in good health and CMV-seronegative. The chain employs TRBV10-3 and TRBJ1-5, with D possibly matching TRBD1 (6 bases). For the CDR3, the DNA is TGTGCCACCGCCAAGGGGGACCCTAGCAATCAGCCCCAGCATTTT. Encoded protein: CATAKGDPSNQPQHF.